These T cell receptor beta chains were read from a single sample in a study of Tregs in tolerant kidney transplant recipients. The repertoire was sequenced with immunoSEQ multiplex PCR; TCRdb's copy has only in-frame clones and lacks some. The table lists around 70,000 clones, 92% of them singletons. The sample consisted of CD8+ T cells from blood, taken before the transplant. Receptors originate from a human donor who received a combined kidney and bone marrow transplant. The CDR3 runs from the conserved cysteine through the conserved F or W. A D gene is named only where the DNA matches it firmly. The size entry is marked missing in some rows and otherwise reads once, few, many or a size class.

TRBJ1-6	TRBV9	-	-	TGTGCCAGCAGCTCCACAGGGTCCTATAATTCACCCCTCCACTTT	CASSSTGSYNSPLHF
TRBJ2-3	TRBV4-1	-	-	TGCGCCAGCAGCCAAGATCTAGTCGGGTCAGATACGCAGTATTTT	CASSQDLVGSDTQYF
TRBJ1-5	TRBV19	-	-	TGTGCCAGTAGTATCGGGACAAGGGGTGATCAGCCCCAGCATTTT	CASSIGTRGDQPQHF
TRBJ2-3	TRBV5-1	TRBD2	once	TGCGCCAGCAGTTCTCCTAGCGGGAGGTTGTCGGGGGATACGCAGTATTTT	CASSSPSGRLSGDTQYF
TRBJ2-7	TRBV27	TRBD1	-	TGTGCCAGCAGTTTATTGGGGACAGTGGGGGAGCAGTACTTC	CASSLLGTVGEQYF
TRBJ1-2	TRBV9	TRBD1	-	TGTGCCAGCAGCGTAGAGGGACAGGGGATAACCTTC	CASSVEGQGITF
TRBJ2-5	TRBV28	-	-	TGTGCCAGCAGTTCCCCCCGCAGGACAGAAGAGACCCAGTACTTC	CASSSPRRTEETQYF
TRBJ1-3	TRBV7-9	-	-	TGTGCCAGCAGCCACGACAGGAACTTTTACTCTGGAAACACCATATATTTT	CASSHDRNFYSGNTIYF
TRBJ1-2	TRBV6-5	TRBD1	-	TGTGCCAGCAGTCCCCCTGGACAGGGAGGAGGCTACACCTTC	CASSPPGQGGGYTF
TRBJ2-3	TRBV13	-	-	TGTGCCAGCAGCTCCCGGTTTGTATCCACAGATACGCAGTATTTT	CASSSRFVSTDTQYF
TRBJ1-6	TRBV5-1	TRBD1	once	TGCGCCAGCAGCTTGGGGGAGACAGGGATGACACCCCTCCACTTT	CASSLGETGMTPLHF
TRBJ2-7	TRBV6-1	TRBD1	-	TGTGCCGGAGGGACAGGTACCACCTACGAGCAGTACTTC	CAGGTGTTYEQYF
TRBJ2-1	TRBV5-5	TRBD2	once	TGTGCCAGCAGCTTGGTTGGACACCGGGGACTAGCGGAATACAATGAGCAGTTCTTC	CASSLVGHRGLAEYNEQFF
TRBJ1-2	TRBV7-8	TRBD1	-	TGTGCCAGCAGCAGAGAGTTGGGACAGGGGGCTTGGTATGGCTACACCTTC	CASSRELGQGAWYGYTF
TRBJ2-1	TRBV7-8	TRBD2	once	TGTGCCAGCAGCCTAGAGCGGGAGGGCATCCACAATGAGCAGTTCTTC	CASSLEREGIHNEQFF
TRBJ2-1	TRBV19	-	once	TGTGCCAGTCAGGGGAACCCTAGCTACAATGAGCAGTTCTTC	CASQGNPSYNEQFF
TRBJ2-6	TRBV27	-	-	TGTGCCAGCAGTTTATCCTCGGGAGGGGCCAACGTCCTGACTTTC	CASSLSSGGANVLTF
TRBJ1-2	TRBV21-1	-	-	TGTGCCAGCAGCCCCGGGAAATATAACTATGGCTACACCTTC	CASSPGKYNYGYTF
TRBJ1-5	TRBV6-1	-	-	TGTGCCAGCAGTGAAGGGCAGGGGAGCAATCAGCCCCAGCATTTT	CASSEGQGSNQPQHF
TRBJ2-1	TRBV7-3	-	-	TGTGCCAGCAGCGAAAACCCGTCGCGCGGGACCTACGAGCAGTTCTTC	CASSENPSRGTYEQFF
TRBJ2-1	TRBV4-1	-	-	TGCGCCAGCAGCCAACAGGGAAACATGGCCTACAATGAGCAGTTCTTC	CASSQQGNMAYNEQFF
TRBJ2-7	TRBV7-2	TRBD2	-	TGTGCCAGCAGCTTAAATGGGGGGGATTCCTACGAGCAGTACTTC	CASSLNGGDSYEQYF
TRBJ1-2	TRBV15	TRBD1	-	TGTGCCACCAGCACCCGTGGACAGGGGGATGGCTACACCTTC	CATSTRGQGDGYTF
TRBJ2-5	TRBV9	TRBD1	-	TGTGCCAGCAGCCCACAGGGGTCTGAGACCCAGTACTTC	CASSPQGSETQYF
TRBJ2-1	TRBV7-9	TRBD1	-	TGTGCCAGCAGAGAACAGGGGATCAATGAGCAGTTCTTC	CASREQGINEQFF
TRBJ1-1	TRBV5-6	TRBD1	-	TGTGCCAGCAGCTTCGGGACAGGGTTCTCGGAGGGGGTCTTT	CASSFGTGFSEGVF
TRBJ2-1	TRBV2	-	-	TGTGCCAGCAGGCTAGACAGGAATTACTACAATGAGCAGTTCTTC	CASRLDRNYYNEQFF
TRBJ2-7	TRBV7-9	-	-	TGTGCCAGCAGCCTTGCTTGGGGCTTCTACGAGCAGTACTTC	CASSLAWGFYEQYF
TRBJ1-2	TRBV6-5	TRBD1	-	TGTGCCAGCAGTTACCGGGACAGGGATGGCTACACCTTC	CASSYRDRDGYTF
TRBJ2-7	TRBV19	-	-	TGTGCCAGTAAACGCGGGGAGCAGTACTTC	CASKRGEQYF
TRBJ2-7	TRBV23-1	TRBD2	-	TGCGCCAGCAGTAGGGAGGGGAAGTCCTACGAGCAGTACTTC	CASSREGKSYEQYF
TRBJ2-3	TRBV6-5	TRBD2	-	TGTGCCAGCAGTTACTCGGCGGGAGGTGTCACAGATACGCAGTATTTT	CASSYSAGGVTDTQYF
TRBJ2-7	TRBV5-6	-	-	TGTGCCAGCAGCTTCTCTTTGCAGGGGCTATACGAGCAGTACTTC	CASSFSLQGLYEQYF
TRBJ1-6	TRBV7-3	-	-	TGTGCCAGCAGCTCCCCCAAACGACACCCGAAAAATTCCCCCCTCCACTTT	CASSSPKRHPKNSPLHF
TRBJ2-3	TRBV4-2	-	-	TGTGCCAGCAGCCCTAGACCCCACGGGACAGATACGCAGTATTTT	CASSPRPHGTDTQYF
TRBJ2-3	TRBV4-1	TRBD2	-	TGCGCCAGCAGCCAAGGTGGTAGCGGGGATGTTGGGGCAGATACGCAGTATTTT	CASSQGGSGDVGADTQYF
TRBJ2-7	TRBV4-1	TRBD2	-	TGCGCCAGCAGCCCCGCTGCGGGAGGGACCCTCTACGAGCAGTACTTC	CASSPAAGGTLYEQYF
TRBJ2-2	TRBV6-4	-	-	TGTGCCAGCAGTGATCGGGCCGGGGAGCTGTTTTTT	CASSDRAGELFF
TRBJ2-7	TRBV5-1	TRBD2	-	TGCGCCAGCAGCGTAGGGCTCACTAGCGCCTCCTACGAGCAGTACTTC	CASSVGLTSASYEQYF
TRBJ1-5	TRBV4-3	TRBD1	-	TGCGCCAGCAGCCTCGATCAGGGGGCTCAGCCCCAGCATTTT	CASSLDQGAQPQHF
TRBJ2-1	TRBV4-3	TRBD2	-	TGCGCCAGCAGCCAAGACCCAGCGGGGGGGAACAATGAGCAGTTCTTC	CASSQDPAGGNNEQFF
TRBJ2-1	TRBV4-1	TRBD1	once	TGCGCCAGCAGCCCCGGGACAGGGGCCAATGAGCAGTTCTTC	CASSPGTGANEQFF
TRBJ2-2	TRBV6-4	TRBD1	-	TGTGCCAGCAGTCGGACAGGGGAGGACACCGGGGAGCTGTTTTTT	CASSRTGEDTGELFF
TRBJ2-7	TRBV7-6	-	-	TGTGCCAGCAGCTTAGTTCCTTTAGGGGGTGGACTCTTCGAGCAGTACTTC	CASSLVPLGGGLFEQYF
TRBJ2-3	TRBV19	TRBD2	-	TGTGCCAGCGCGCCAGCGGGGGATACAGATACGCAGTATTTT	CASAPAGDTDTQYF
TRBJ2-1	TRBV11-3	TRBD2	-	TGTGCCAGCAGCTTAGGAAGGGCGGGAGTCGATGAGCAGTTCTTC	CASSLGRAGVDEQFF
TRBJ2-3	TRBV7-9	-	-	TGTGCCAGCAGTCCAGGGGCCGGCACAGATACGCAGTATTTT	CASSPGAGTDTQYF
TRBJ2-2	TRBV5-6	-	-	TGTGCCAGCAGCTTGATTCGGGGGGAGCTGTTTTTT	CASSLIRGELFF